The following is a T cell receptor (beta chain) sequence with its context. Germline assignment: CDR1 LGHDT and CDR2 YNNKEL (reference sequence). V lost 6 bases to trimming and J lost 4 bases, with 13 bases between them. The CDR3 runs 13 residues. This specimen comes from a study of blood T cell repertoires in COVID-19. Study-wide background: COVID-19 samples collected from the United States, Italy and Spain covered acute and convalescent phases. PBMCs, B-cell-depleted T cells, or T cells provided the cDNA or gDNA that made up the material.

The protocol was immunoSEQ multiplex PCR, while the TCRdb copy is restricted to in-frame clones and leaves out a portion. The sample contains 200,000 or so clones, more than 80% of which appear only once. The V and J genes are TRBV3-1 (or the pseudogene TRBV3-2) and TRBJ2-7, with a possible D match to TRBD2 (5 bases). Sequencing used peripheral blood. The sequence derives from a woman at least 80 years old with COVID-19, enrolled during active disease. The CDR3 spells CASSLFSGYEQYF. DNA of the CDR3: TGTGCCAGCAGTTTGTTCAGCGGTTACGAGCAGTACTTC.